This T cell receptor (beta chain) was documented in a study of beta chain features in type 1 diabetes. cDNA synthesis used the whole RNA isolate, giving expressed TCRB sequences. The data were produced by immunoSEQ multiplex PCR, yet TCRdb's version contains in-frame clones alone and is incomplete. The sample contains about 900,000 clones, around a sixth of which appear only once. CDR1 and CDR2 (germline): MDHEN, SYDVKM. The CDR3 is made up of 12 amino acids. V lost 4 bases and J 2 bases, leaving 4 bases between the germline ends. As regards this clone: Within the sample, other DNA sequences also encode this same CDR3.

The sample consisted of naive CD4+ T cells from blood. This receptor was taken from a woman between 18 and 30 years old in good health. The chain has TRBV28 and TRBJ2-3; D is unclear. The DNA for the CDR3 is TGTGCCAGCAGTTCCCTCACAGATACGCAGTATTTT. This gives the protein CASSSLTDTQYF.